The source of this TCR beta chain is a study of control samples from healthy donors and cancer patients. TCRdb's table, derived via immunoSEQ multiplex PCR, lists solely in-frame clones and lacks some. The table shows some 150,000 clones, with about 90% occurring only once. Germline loops: CDR1 MGHRA, CDR2 YSYEKL. V was trimmed by 4 bases and J by 8 bases, leaving 5 bases between them. The CDR3 has 11 amino acids. The V call is TRBV4-1, the J call TRBJ1-4; tentative D call: TRBD1 (5 bases). This TCR was recovered from a man younger than 35 in good health. Material for sequencing was blood. The CDR3 loop reads CASSRGEKLFF. The CDR3 DNA follows: TGCGCCAGCAGCCGGGGCGAAAAACTGTTTTTT.